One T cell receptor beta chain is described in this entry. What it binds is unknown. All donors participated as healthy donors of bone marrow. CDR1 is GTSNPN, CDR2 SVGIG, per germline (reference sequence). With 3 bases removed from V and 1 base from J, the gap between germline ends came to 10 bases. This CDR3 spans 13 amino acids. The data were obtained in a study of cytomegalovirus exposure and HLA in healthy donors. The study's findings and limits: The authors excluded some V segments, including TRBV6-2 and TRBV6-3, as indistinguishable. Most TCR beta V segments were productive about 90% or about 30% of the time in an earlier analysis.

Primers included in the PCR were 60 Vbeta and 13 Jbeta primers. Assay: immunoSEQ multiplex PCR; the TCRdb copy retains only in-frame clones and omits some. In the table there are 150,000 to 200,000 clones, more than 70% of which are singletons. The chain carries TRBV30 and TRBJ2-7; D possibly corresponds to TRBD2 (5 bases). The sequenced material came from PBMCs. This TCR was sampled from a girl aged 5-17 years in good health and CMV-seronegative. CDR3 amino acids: CAWSVGVSYEQYF. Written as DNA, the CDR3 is TGTGCCTGGAGCGTCGGGGTTTCCTACGAGCAGTACTTC.